This TCR beta chain stems from a study of CD8 T cells in Susac syndrome. CDR3 size: 14 residues. CDR1 and CDR2 from the germline V gene are SGHTA and FQGNSA. V was shortened by 4 bases and J by 4 bases, with 10 bases between the two germline ends. In the case of this clonotype: Its antigen is not identified.

Broader study findings: Regarding the TCR sequencing and HLA analysis, the study admitted that a relatively small number of individuals were involved.

The RNA input was 0.5 to 1 ug, and it was reverse transcribed with random hexamers. TCRdb re-called the immunoSEQ multiplex PCR reads through MiXCR, storing one row per CDR3 protein. This sample has hundreds of thousands of distinct CDR3 sequences, with over 85% found just once. Isolation of CD8+ and CD4+ T cells was performed negatively, whereas enrichment of TEMRA cells was done by FACS. Specimen: CD4+ T cells from PBMCs. V is TRBV7-2 and J is TRBJ2-2, with D hard to call. The receptor was isolated from a human donor with multiple sclerosis. CDR3 region: CASSSLQFTGELFF. The CDR3 nucleotides read TGTGCCAGCAGCTCATTACAATTCACCGGGGAGCTGTTTTTT.